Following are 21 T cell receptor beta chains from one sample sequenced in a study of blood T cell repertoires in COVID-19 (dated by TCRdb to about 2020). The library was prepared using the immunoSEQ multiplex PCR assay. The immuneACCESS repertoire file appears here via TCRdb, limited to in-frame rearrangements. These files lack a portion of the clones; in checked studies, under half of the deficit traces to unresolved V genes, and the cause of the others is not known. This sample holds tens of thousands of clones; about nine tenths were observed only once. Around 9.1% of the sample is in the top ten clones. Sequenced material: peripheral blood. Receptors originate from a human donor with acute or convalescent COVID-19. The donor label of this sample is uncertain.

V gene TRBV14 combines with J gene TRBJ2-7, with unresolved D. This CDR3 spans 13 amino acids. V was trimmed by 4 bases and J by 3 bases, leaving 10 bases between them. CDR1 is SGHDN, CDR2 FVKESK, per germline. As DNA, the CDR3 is TGTGCCAGCAGCCCCCGACTCTACTACGAGCAGTACTTC. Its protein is CASSPRLYYEQYF. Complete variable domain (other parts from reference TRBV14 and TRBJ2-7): EAGVTQFPSHSVIEKGQTVTLRCDPISGHDNLYWYRRVMGKEIKFLLHFVKESKQDESGMPNNRFLAERTGGTYSTLKVQPAELEDSGVYFCASSPRLYYEQYFGPGTRLTVT.

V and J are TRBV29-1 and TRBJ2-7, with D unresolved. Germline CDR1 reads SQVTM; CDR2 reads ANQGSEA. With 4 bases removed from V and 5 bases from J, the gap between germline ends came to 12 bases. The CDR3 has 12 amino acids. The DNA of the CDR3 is TGCAGCGTTGTCTTAGATGCCCACGAGCAGTACTTC. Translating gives CSVVLDAHEQYF.

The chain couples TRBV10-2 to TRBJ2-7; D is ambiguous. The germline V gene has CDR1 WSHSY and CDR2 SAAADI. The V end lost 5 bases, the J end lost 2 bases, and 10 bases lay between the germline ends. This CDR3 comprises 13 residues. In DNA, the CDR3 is TGCGCCAGCAGTCCGGGTGTCACCTACGAGCAGTACGTC. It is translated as CASSPGVTYEQYV.

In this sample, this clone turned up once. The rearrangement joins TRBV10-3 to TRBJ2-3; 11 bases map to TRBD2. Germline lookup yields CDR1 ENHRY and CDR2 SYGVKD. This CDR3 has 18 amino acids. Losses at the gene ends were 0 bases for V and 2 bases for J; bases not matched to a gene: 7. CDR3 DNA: TGTGCCATCAGTGAGTCGGTAGCTAGCGGGGGGATCACAGATACGCAGTATTTT. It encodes CAISESVASGGITDTQYF.

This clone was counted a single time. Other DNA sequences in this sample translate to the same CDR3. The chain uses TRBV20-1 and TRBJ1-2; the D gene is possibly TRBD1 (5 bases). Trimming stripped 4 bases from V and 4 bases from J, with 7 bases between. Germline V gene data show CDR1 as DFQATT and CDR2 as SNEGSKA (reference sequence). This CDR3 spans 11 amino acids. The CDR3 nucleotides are TGCAGTGCTACAGGGTCCTATGGCTACACCTTC. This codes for CSATGSYGYTF.

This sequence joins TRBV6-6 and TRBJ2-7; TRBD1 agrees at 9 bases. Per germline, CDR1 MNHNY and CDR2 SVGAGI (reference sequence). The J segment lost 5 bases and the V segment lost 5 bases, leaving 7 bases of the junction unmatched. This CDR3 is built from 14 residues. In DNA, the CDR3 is TGTGCCAGCAGTAGGGACAGGGAGCAAAACGAGCAGTACTTC. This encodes CASSRDREQNEQYF.

The DNA for the CDR3 is TGTGCCAGCAGCCAGTTTCGACTAGCGGGGGGCTCGTCCCGCGCGTATACGCAGTATTTT. Residues: CASSQFRLAGGSSRAYTQYF. The rearrangement uses TRBV3-1 (or the pseudogene TRBV3-2) and TRBJ2-3, with 13 bases lining up with TRBD2. Trimming removed 3 bases from V and 7 bases from J; junction bases left unmatched: 19. The CDR3 length is 20 residues. CDR1 and CDR2 from the germline V gene are LGHDT and YNNKEL (reference sequence).

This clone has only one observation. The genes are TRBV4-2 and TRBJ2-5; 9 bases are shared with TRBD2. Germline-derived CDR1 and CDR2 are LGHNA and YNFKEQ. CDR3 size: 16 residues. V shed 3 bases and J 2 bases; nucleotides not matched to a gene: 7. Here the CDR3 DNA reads TGTGCCAGCAGCCACTCGGGCGGGGGGGGACAAGAGACCCAGTACTTC. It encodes CASSHSGGGGQETQYF.

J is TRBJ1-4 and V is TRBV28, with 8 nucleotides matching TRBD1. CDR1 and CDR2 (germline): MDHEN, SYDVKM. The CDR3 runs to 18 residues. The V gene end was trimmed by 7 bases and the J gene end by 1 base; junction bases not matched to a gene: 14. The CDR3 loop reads CASKSTQQGAGTNEKLFF. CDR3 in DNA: TGTGCCAGCAAATCGACTCAGCAGGGGGCCGGAACTAATGAAAAACTGTTTTTT.

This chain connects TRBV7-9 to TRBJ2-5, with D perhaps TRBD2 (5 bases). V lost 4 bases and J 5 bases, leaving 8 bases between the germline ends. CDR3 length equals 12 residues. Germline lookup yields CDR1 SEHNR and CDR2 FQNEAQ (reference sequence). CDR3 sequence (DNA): TGTGCCAGCAGCTCACGGGGTGAGACCCAGTACTTC. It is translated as CASSSRGETQYF.

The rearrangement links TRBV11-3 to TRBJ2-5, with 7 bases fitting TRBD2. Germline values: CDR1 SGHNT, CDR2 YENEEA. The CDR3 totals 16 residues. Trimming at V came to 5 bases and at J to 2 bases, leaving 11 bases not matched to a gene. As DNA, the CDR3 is TGTGCCAGCAGCCGGGCTACGACGGGGGGTCAAGAGACCCAGTACTTC. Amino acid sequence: CASSRATTGGQETQYF. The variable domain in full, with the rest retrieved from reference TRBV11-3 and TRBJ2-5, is EAGVVQSPRYKIIEKKQPVAFWCNPISGHNTLYWYLQNLGQGPELLIRYENEEAVDDSQLPKDRFSAERLKGVDSTLKIQPAELGDSAVYLCASSRATTGGQETQYFGPGTRLLVL.

In nucleotides, the CDR3 is TGTGCCACCAGCCAGAATGTTAACTATGGCTACACCTTC. Translating gives CATSQNVNYGYTF. The rearrangement uses TRBV24-1 and TRBJ1-2; D is undetermined. Germline CDR1 reads KGHDR; CDR2 reads SFDVKD. CDR3 length: 13 residues. Trimming took 7 bases from V and 1 from J, leaving 9 bases between them.

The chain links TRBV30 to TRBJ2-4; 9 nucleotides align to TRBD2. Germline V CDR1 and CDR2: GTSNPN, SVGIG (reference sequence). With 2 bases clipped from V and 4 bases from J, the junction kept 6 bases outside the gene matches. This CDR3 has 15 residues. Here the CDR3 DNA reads TGTGCCTGGAGTAGCCGCGGGGGGGTTAAAAACATTCAGTACTTC. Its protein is CAWSSRGGVKNIQYF.

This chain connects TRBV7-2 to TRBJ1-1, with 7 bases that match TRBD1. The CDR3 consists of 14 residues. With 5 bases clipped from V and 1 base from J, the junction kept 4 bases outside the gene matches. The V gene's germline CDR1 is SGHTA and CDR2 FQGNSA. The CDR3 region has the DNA TGTGCCAGCAGCCCGGACAGGAGGAACACTGAAGCTTTCTTT. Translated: CASSPDRRNTEAFF.

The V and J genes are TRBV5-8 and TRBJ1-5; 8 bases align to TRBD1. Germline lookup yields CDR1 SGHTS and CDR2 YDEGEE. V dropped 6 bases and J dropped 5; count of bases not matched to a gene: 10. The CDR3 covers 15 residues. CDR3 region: CASNTRTGRDQPQHF. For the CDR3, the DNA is TGTGCCAGCAACACTCGGACAGGGAGGGATCAGCCCCAGCATTTT. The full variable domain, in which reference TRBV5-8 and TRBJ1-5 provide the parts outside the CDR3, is EAGVTQSPTHLIKTRGQQATLRCSPISGHTSVYWYQQALGLGLQFLLWYDEGEERNRGNFPPRFSGRQFPNYSSELNVNALELEDSALYLCASNTRTGRDQPQHFGDGTRLSIL.

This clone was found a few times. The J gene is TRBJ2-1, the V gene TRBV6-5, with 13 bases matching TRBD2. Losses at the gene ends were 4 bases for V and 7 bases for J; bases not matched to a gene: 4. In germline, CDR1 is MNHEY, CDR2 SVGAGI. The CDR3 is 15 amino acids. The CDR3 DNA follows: TGTGCCAGCAGTTCGACTAGCGGGGGGTTTAATGAGCAGTTCTTC. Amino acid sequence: CASSSTSGGFNEQFF.

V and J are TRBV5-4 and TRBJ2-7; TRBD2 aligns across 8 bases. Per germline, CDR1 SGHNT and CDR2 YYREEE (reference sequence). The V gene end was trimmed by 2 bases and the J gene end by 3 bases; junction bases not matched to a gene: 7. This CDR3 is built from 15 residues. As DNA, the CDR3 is TGTGCCAGCAGCTTCGGGACTAGGATCGACTACGAGCAGTACTTC. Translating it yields CASSFGTRIDYEQYF.

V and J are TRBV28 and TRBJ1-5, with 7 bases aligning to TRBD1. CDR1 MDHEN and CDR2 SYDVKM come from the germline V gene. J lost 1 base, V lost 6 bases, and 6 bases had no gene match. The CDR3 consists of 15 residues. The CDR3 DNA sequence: TGTGCCAGCAGGGATACAGGGGTCAGCAATCAGCCCCAGCATTTT. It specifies CASRDTGVSNQPQHF.

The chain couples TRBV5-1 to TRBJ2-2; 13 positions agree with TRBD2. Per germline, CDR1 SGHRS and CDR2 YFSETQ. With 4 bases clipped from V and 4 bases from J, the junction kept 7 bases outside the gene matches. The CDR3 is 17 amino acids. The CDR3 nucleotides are TGCGCCAGCAGCACGGGACTAGCGGGATTGGGCACCGGGGAGCTGTTTTTT. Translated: CASSTGLAGLGTGELFF.

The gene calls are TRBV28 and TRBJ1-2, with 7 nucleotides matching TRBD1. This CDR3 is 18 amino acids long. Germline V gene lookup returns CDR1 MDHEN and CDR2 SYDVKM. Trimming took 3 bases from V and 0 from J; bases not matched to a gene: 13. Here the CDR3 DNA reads TGTGCCAGCAGTTTTGGGGGAAGGGGGCGACGGACTAACTATGGCTACACCTTC. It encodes CASSFGGRGRRTNYGYTF.

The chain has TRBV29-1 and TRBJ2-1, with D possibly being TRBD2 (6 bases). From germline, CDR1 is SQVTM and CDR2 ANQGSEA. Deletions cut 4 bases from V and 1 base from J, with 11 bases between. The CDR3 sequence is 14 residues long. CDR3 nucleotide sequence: TGCAGCGTTGGCGTGGGACTTTCCTACAATGAGCAGTTCTTC. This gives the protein CSVGVGLSYNEQFF.